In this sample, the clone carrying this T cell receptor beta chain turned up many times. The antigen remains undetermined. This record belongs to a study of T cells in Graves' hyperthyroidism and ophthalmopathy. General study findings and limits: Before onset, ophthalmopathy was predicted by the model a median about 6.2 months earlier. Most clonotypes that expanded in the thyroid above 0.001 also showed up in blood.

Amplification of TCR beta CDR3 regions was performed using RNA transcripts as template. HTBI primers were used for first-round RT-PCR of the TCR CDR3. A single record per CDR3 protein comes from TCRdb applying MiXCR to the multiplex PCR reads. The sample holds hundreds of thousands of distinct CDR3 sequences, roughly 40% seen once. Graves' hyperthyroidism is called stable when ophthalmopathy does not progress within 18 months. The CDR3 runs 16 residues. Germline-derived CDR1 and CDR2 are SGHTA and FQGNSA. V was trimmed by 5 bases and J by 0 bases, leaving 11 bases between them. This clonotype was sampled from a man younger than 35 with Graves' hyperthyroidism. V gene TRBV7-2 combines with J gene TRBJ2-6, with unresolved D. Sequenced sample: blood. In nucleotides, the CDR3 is TGTGCCAGCAGCCCCGGACCGTCCTCTGGGGCCAACGTCCTGACTTTC. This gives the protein CASSPGPSSGANVLTF.